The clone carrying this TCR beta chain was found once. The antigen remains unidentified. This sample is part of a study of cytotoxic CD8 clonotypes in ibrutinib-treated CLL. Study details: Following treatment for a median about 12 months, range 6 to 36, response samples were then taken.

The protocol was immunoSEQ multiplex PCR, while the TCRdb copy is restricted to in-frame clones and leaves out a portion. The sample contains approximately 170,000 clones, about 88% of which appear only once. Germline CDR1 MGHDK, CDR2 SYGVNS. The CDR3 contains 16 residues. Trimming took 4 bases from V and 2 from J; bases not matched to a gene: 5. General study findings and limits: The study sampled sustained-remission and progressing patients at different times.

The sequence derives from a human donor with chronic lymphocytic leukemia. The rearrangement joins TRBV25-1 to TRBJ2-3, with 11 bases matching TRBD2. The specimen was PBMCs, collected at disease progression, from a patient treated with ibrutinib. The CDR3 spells CASSVYSGRVTDTQYF. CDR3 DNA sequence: TGTGCCAGCAGTGTTTATAGCGGGAGGGTCACAGATACGCAGTATTTT.